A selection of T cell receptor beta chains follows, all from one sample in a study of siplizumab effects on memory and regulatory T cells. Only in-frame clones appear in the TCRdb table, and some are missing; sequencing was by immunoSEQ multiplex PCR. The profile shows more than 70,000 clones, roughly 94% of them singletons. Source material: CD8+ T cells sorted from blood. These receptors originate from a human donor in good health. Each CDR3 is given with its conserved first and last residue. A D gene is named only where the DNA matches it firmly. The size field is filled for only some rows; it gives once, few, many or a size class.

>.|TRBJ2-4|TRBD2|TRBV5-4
CASSLLREGHGDIQYF
TGTGCCAGCAGCTTGTTGCGGGAGGGCCATGGGGACATTCAGTACTTC
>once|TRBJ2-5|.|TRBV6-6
CASSYGLQETQYF
TGTGCCAGCAGTTACGGGCTCCAAGAGACCCAGTACTTC
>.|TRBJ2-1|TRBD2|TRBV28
CASSLAPGPSGMYNEQFF
TGTGCCAGCAGTTTAGCCCCCGGCCCCAGCGGGATGTACAATGAGCAGTTCTTC
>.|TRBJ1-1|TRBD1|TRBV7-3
CASSPGGTEAFF
TGTGCCAGCAGCCCAGGGGGCACTGAAGCTTTCTTT
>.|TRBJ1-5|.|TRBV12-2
CASRFDQPQHF
TGTGCAAGTCGCTTCGATCAGCCCCAGCATTTT
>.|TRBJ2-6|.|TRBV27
CASSPQGVEPPPSSFSGANVLTF
TGTGCCAGCAGTCCCCAAGGGGTCGAACCCCCCCCCTCTTCGTTCTCTGGGGCCAACGTCCTGACTTTC
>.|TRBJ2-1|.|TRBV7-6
CASSLGGLEQFF
TGTGCCAGCAGCTTAGGAGGTCTAGAGCAGTTCTTC
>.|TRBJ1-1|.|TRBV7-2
CASNHNRYSETTEAFF
TGTGCCAGCAACCACAATAGGTACAGCGAGACCACTGAAGCTTTCTTT
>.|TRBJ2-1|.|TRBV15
CATSRDLSSEQFF
TGTGCCACCAGCAGAGATTTGAGTTCTGAGCAGTTCTTC
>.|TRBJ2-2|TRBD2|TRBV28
CASSAGTSGGNTGELFF
TGTGCCAGCAGTGCCGGGACTAGCGGGGGTAACACCGGGGAGCTGTTTTTT
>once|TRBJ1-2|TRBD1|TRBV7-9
CASSSLTGDGGYTF
TGTGCCAGCAGCTCTTTGACAGGGGATGGTGGCTACACCTTC
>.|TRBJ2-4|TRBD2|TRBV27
CASSAHSGLGVNIQYF
TGTGCCAGCAGCGCCCATTCAGGACTAGGGGTAAACATTCAGTACTTC
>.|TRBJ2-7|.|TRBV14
CASSQDPVSYEQYF
TGTGCCAGCAGCCAAGATCCAGTCTCCTACGAGCAGTACTTC
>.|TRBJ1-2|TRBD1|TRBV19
CASSPWDRGYLDGYTF
TGTGCCAGTAGCCCCTGGGACAGGGGATATTTAGATGGCTACACCTTC
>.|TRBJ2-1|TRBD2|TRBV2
CASSPGTSSDDEQFF
TGTGCCAGCAGTCCCGGGACTAGCAGTGACGATGAGCAGTTCTTC
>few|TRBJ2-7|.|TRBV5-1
CASSEGTDYGEQYF
TGCGCCAGCAGCGAAGGGACCGACTACGGGGAGCAGTACTTC
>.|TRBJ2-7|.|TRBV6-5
CASSYDRLYEQYF
TGTGCCAGCAGTTACGACAGACTCTACGAGCAGTACTTC
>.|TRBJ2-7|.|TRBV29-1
CSVSGGSFREQYF
TGCAGCGTTTCGGGCGGATCCTTTCGCGAGCAGTACTTC
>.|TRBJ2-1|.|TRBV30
CAWKTQLLYNEQFF
TGTGCCTGGAAGACCCAGCTTCTTTACAATGAGCAGTTCTTC
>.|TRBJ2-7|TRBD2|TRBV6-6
CASSASGIHEQYF
TGTGCCAGCAGTGCGAGCGGGATCCACGAGCAGTACTTC
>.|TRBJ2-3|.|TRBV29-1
CSAPTGIGTQYF
TGCAGCGCACCGACGGGTATTGGTACGCAGTATTTT
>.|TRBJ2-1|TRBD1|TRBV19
CASSSTGGIANEQFF
TGTGCCAGTAGTAGTACAGGGGGCATCGCAAATGAGCAGTTCTTC
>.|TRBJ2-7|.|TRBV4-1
CASSQDTGRRYEQYF
TGCGCCAGCAGCCAAGATACAGGGCGCAGGTACGAGCAGTACTTC
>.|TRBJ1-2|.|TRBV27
CASSTWGTNGYTF
TGTGCCAGCAGCACCTGGGGGACAAATGGCTACACCTTC
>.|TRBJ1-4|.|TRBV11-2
CASSLGRGYNEKLFF
TGTGCCAGCAGCCTGGGGAGGGGGTATAATGAAAAACTGTTTTTT
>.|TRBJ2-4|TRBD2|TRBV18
CASSPGLAGPIGIQYF
TGTGCCAGCTCACCGGGACTAGCGGGACCGATCGGCATTCAGTACTTC
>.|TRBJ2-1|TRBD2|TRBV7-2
CASSRWDYDNEQFF
TGTGCCAGCAGCCGCTGGGACTATGACAATGAGCAGTTCTTC
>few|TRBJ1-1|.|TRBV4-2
CASSQEGLGNPEAFF
TGTGCCAGCAGCCAAGAAGGGTTAGGGAACCCTGAAGCTTTCTTT
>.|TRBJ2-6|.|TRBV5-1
CASSFGWVGANVLTF
TGCGCCAGCAGCTTTGGCTGGGTTGGGGCCAACGTCCTGACTTTC
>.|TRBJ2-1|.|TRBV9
CASSVDGTGSYNEQFF
TGTGCCAGCAGCGTAGATGGGACCGGAAGTTACAATGAGCAGTTCTTC
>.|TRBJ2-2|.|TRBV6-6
CASLSGELFF
TGTGCCAGCCTGTCCGGGGAGCTGTTTTTT
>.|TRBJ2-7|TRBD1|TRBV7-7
CASSPGQGTYEQYF
TGTGCTAGCAGCCCGGGACAGGGTACCTACGAGCAGTACTTC
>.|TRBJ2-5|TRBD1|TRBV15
CATRSNRGWETQYF
TGTGCCACCAGAAGTAACAGGGGTTGGGAGACCCAGTACTTC
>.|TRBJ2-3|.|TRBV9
CASSSQVMATNTDTQYF
TGTGCCAGCAGCTCCCAAGTCATGGCTACAAACACAGATACGCAGTATTTT
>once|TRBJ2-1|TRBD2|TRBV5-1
CASSLGLADNEQFF
TGCGCCAGCAGCTTGGGACTAGCGGACAATGAGCAGTTCTTC
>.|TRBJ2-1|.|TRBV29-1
CSVAPQGDEQFF
TGCAGCGTTGCGCCCCAGGGCGATGAGCAGTTCTTC
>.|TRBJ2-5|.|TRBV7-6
CASSSTDEETQYF
TGTGCCAGCAGCTCTACGGATGAAGAGACCCAGTACTTC
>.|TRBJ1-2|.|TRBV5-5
CASSLDLGGANYGYTF
TGTGCCAGCAGCTTGGATCTCGGGGGAGCGAACTATGGCTACACCTTC
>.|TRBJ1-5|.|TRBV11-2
CASSYDDLRPQHF
TGTGCCAGCAGCTACGACGACCTACGGCCCCAGCATTTT
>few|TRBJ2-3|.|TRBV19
CASSGRQEPTSTDTQYF
TGTGCCAGTAGTGGCAGACAGGAACCGACGAGCACAGATACGCAGTATTTT
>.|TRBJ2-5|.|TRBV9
CASSGRLPTQYF
TGTGCCAGCAGTGGGAGGCTCCCGACCCAGTACTTC
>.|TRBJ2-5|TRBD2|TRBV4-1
CASSQASGRWETQYF
TGCGCCAGCAGCCAAGCTAGCGGGAGGTGGGAGACCCAGTACTTC
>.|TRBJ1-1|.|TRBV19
CASRQGPNTEAFF
TGTGCCAGCCGACAAGGCCCCAACACTGAAGCTTTCTTT
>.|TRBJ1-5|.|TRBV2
CASSDVQINQPQHF
TGTGCCAGCAGTGATGTCCAGATCAATCAGCCCCAGCATTTT
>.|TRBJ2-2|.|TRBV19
CASSSDDQELFF
TGTGCCAGTAGTTCCGACGACCAAGAGCTGTTTTTT
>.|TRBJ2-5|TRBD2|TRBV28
CASSFILAGRETQYF
TGTGCCAGCAGTTTTATTTTAGCGGGAAGAGAGACCCAGTACTTC
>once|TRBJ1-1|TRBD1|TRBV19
CASSMTGWDTEAFF
TGTGCCAGTAGTATGACAGGGTGGGACACTGAAGCTTTCTTT
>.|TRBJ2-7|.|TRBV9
CASSSSSEQYF
TGTGCCAGCAGCTCCTCATCCGAGCAGTACTTC
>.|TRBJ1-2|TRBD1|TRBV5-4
CASSLAIQGARGYTF
TGTGCCAGCAGCTTGGCGATCCAGGGGGCGCGGGGCTACACCTTC
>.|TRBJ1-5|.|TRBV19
CASHAFGYSNQPQHF
TGTGCCAGTCACGCTTTCGGATATAGCAATCAGCCCCAGCATTTT